This passage covers 24 T cell receptor beta chains from one sample sequenced in a study of T cells in tuberculosis. Measured with immunoSEQ multiplex PCR; TCRdb has only the in-frame clones, and not every one. The data contain roughly 34,000 clones, around 90% of them seen just once; the ten biggest clones take up about 7.8%. The specimen was PBMCs. The receptors were gathered from a donor between 10 and 35 years old with latent tuberculosis or without tuberculosis infection. Some clones in this sample may be carry-over from other donors' samples.

The chain carries TRBV2 and TRBJ2-2; D not certain. Germline CDR1 is SNHLY and CDR2 is FYNNEI. The CDR3 is 13 amino acids. V lost 6 bases and J lost 0, with 5 bases in between. CDR3 DNA: TGTGCCAGCAGACTGACGAACACCGGGGAGCTGTTTTTT. Translation: CASRLTNTGELFF.

The chain combines TRBV5-6 with TRBJ1-2; D remains unclear. The CDR3 totals 16 residues. CDR1 and CDR2 (germline): SGHDT, YYEEEE. V lost 0 bases, J lost 6 bases, and 18 bases lay in between. The CDR3 spells CASSLAFEGIGDGYTF. The DNA of the CDR3 is TGTGCCAGCAGCTTGGCTTTTGAGGGAATCGGGGATGGCTACACCTTC.

The chain recombines TRBV7-9 with TRBJ2-7; weak D call: TRBD1 (5 bases). The CDR3 covers 15 residues. The germline gives CDR1 SEHNR, CDR2 FQNEAQ (reference sequence). V lost 5 bases and J lost 4, with 18 bases in between. The CDR3 is CASSDSKSGAYEQYF. The CDR3 DNA is TGTGCCAGCAGCGACTCTAAAAGTGGGGCATACGAGCAGTACTTC.

This chain joins TRBV2 and TRBJ2-6; TRBD2 is a possible D gene (6 bases). V lost 5 bases and J lost 1, with 21 bases in between. Germline V gene data show CDR1 as SNHLY and CDR2 as FYNNEI. The CDR3 has 19 residues. The CDR3 protein is CASSPLTGETGSGANVLTF. The CDR3 DNA reads as TGTGCCAGCAGTCCTTTGACGGGGGAGACGGGGTCTGGGGCCAACGTCCTGACTTTC.

The rearrangement uses TRBV5-4 and TRBJ1-4; D is possibly TRBD1 (5 bases). Germline-derived CDR1 and CDR2 are SGHNT and YYREEE (reference sequence). The CDR3 is 17 amino acids. V was pared by 4 bases and J by 0 bases, with 16 bases between. The CDR3 reads CASSLGGGTATNEKLFF. The CDR3 bases are TGTGCCAGCAGCCTGGGTGGGGGGACGGCAACTAATGAAAAACTGTTTTTT.

The chain uses TRBV19 and TRBJ1-1; TRBD1 aligns across 7 bases. The germline V gene encodes CDR1 LNHDA and CDR2 SQIVND (reference sequence). There are 17 residues in the CDR3. The V and J ends lost 10 bases and 3 bases, in that order; junction bases with no gene match: 20. The CDR3 coding sequence is TGTGCCACCTCCTCCTGGACAGGAAAAGGTTTGGACACTGAAGCTTTCTTT. As protein: CATSSWTGKGLDTEAFF.

The chain joins TRBV9 to TRBJ2-7; maybe TRBD1 (5 bases). From germline, CDR1 is SGDLS and CDR2 YYNGEE. The V gene lost 0 bases and the J gene lost 0 bases, with 13 bases spanning the gap. This CDR3 has 16 amino acids. For the CDR3, the DNA is TGTGCCAGCAGCGTAGCCCCACAGGTTACCTCCTACGAGCAGTACTTC. Its protein is CASSVAPQVTSYEQYF. The variable domain in full, completed from reference TRBV9 and TRBJ2-7, reads DSGVTQTPKHLITATGQRVTLRCSPRSGDLSVYWYQQSLDQGLQFLIQYYNGEERAKGNILERFSAQQFPDLHSELNLSSLELGDSALYFCASSVAPQVTSYEQYFGPGTRLTVT.

V gene TRBV30 combines with J gene TRBJ2-1; 8 bases agree with TRBD2. CDR1 and CDR2 (germline): GTSNPN, SVGIG (reference sequence). V shed 2 bases and J 4 bases; nucleotides not matched to a gene: 4. The CDR3 runs 14 residues. The CDR3 is CAWSTSGLYNEQFF. The CDR3 nucleotides are TGTGCCTGGAGTACTAGCGGATTATACAATGAGCAGTTCTTC.

The count of this clone is one. The DNA for the CDR3 is TGCGCCAGCAGTCCACAAGGGACAGCTACCGGAAACACCATATATTTT. This gives the protein CASSPQGTATGNTIYF. The rearrangement joins TRBV4-1 to TRBJ1-3; 7 nucleotides align to TRBD1. Germline lookup yields CDR1 MGHRA and CDR2 YSYEKL. V lost 6 bases and J lost 4; bases outside the gene matches: 12. The CDR3 is 16 residues long.

V gene TRBV6-1 combines with J gene TRBJ2-7; 7 positions agree with TRBD2. The CDR3 has 16 amino acids. The germline V gene encodes CDR1 MNHNS and CDR2 SASEGT. The trim removed 2 bases at V and 3 bases at J, leaving 10 bases unmatched. CDR3 sequence: CASSEIVGGVVYEQYF. For the CDR3, the DNA is TGTGCCAGCAGTGAAATCGTGGGAGGGGTCGTCTACGAGCAGTACTTC.

V is TRBV7-6 and J is TRBJ2-4, with 10 positions matching TRBD2. Trimming removed 2 bases from V and 0 bases from J; junction bases left unmatched: 7. The CDR3 is 18 residues long. Germline V gene data show CDR1 as SGHVS and CDR2 as FNYEAQ. CDR3 bases: TGTGCCAGCAGCTTAAATCCACGGACTAGCGGAGCCAAAAACATTCAGTACTTC. Residues: CASSLNPRTSGAKNIQYF.

CDR3 sequence reads: CASSFSGEGEQYF. DNA for the CDR3: TGTGCCAGCAGTTTCTCAGGTGAAGGCGAGCAGTACTTC. The chain combines TRBV28 with TRBJ2-7; D gene unclear. CDR3 length: 13 amino acids. Germline values: CDR1 MDHEN, CDR2 SYDVKM. Deletions cut 3 bases from V and 6 bases from J, with 12 bases between.

This clone occurred once. The chain carries TRBV7-2 and TRBJ1-5; 12 bases fit TRBD1. The CDR3 extends over 19 amino acids. V trimming: 5 bases; J trimming: 2 bases; junction bases outside the gene matches: 13. Germline-derived CDR1 and CDR2 are SGHTA and FQGNSA. In DNA, the CDR3 is TGTGCCAGCAGCCCGCTGGGACAGGGGGCCTTTTCGGGCAATCAGCCCCAGCATTTT. Protein: CASSPLGQGAFSGNQPQHF.

This clone was detected once. The rearrangement joins TRBV9 to TRBJ2-1, with 8 bases fitting TRBD2. The V and J ends lost 2 bases and 7 bases, in that order; junction bases with no gene match: 8. CDR1 and CDR2 (germline): SGDLS, YYNGEE. The CDR3 spans 15 residues. CDR3: CASSVIGGGNNEQFF. The CDR3 DNA is TGTGCCAGCAGCGTGATTGGCGGGGGGAATAATGAGCAGTTCTTC.

The rearrangement links TRBV1 to TRBJ1-3; TRBD1, as called in the table, went unchecked against the DNA. TRBV1 is assigned pseudogene status. This CDR3 is 20 amino acids long. The CDR3 region is CTSSSPGTGAPLASGNTIYF. In DNA, the CDR3 is TGCACCAGCAGCTCACCCGGGACAGGGGCCCCCCTTGCCTCTGGAAACACCATATATTTT.

The gene calls are TRBV2 and TRBJ1-2; 12 bases align to TRBD1. Germline V gives CDR1 SNHLY, CDR2 FYNNEI. The V gene end was trimmed by 0 bases and the J gene end by 8 bases; junction bases not matched to a gene: 7. This CDR3 comprises 16 residues. The CDR3 is CASSEALFGTGGGYTF. The CDR3 nucleotides read TGTGCCAGCAGTGAAGCGCTATTTGGGACAGGGGGCGGCTACACCTTC.

The chain couples TRBV20-1 to TRBJ1-2; no definite D call. The germline V gene has CDR1 DFQATT and CDR2 SNEGSKA (reference sequence). V dropped 4 bases and J dropped 3 bases, with 6 bases sitting between them. This CDR3 is built from 11 residues. The chain's CDR3 is CSATTYYGYTF. In DNA form, the CDR3 reads TGCAGTGCTACCACATACTATGGCTACACCTTC.

The rearrangement joins TRBV28 to TRBJ2-5; TRBD2 aligns across 11 bases. Trimming removed 6 bases from V and 4 bases from J; junction bases left unmatched: 4. The length of the CDR3 is 14 residues. CDR1 is MDHEN, CDR2 SYDVKM, per germline. CDR3 sequence: CASSRGLAGETQYF. CDR3 DNA: TGTGCCAGCAGCCGCGGACTAGCGGGAGAGACCCAGTACTTC.

This chain joins TRBV7-9 and TRBJ2-3; 8 positions match TRBD2. Trimming at V came to 6 bases and at J to 2 bases, leaving 7 bases not matched to a gene. This CDR3 spans 15 amino acids. Germline CDR1 SEHNR, CDR2 FQNEAQ (reference sequence). CDR3 sequence: CASRVSGDYTDTQYF. The DNA for the CDR3 is TGTGCCAGCAGGGTTAGCGGGGATTACACAGATACGCAGTATTTT.

The chain has TRBV7-9 and TRBJ2-7; the match to TRBD2 covers 12 bases. Unmatched junction bases numbered 7, after V lost 5 bases and J lost 5 bases. CDR1 and CDR2 from the germline V gene are SEHNR and FQNEAQ (reference sequence). The CDR3 is 15 amino acids. Here the CDR3 DNA reads TGTGCCAGCAGCCCAGGACTAGCGGGACCCCACGAGCAGTACTTC. Amino acids: CASSPGLAGPHEQYF.

This sequence joins TRBV29-1 and TRBJ1-5; a weak D match, TRBD1 (6 bases). Germline CDR1 is SQVTM and CDR2 is ANQGSEA. The CDR3 is made up of 13 amino acids. V was cut by 4 bases and J by 4 bases, with 11 bases left in between. The CDR3 DNA reads TGCAGCGTTGGACAGGCCGGAAATCAGCCCCAGCATTTT. Encoded protein: CSVGQAGNQPQHF.

The V call is TRBV12-5, the J call TRBJ1-2, with D tentatively TRBD1 (6 bases). This CDR3 comprises 13 residues. Germline V gene data show CDR1 as LGHNT and CDR2 as FRNRAP. Trimming stripped 0 bases from V and 6 bases from J, with 8 bases between. CDR3 bases: TGTGCTAGTGGTTTGGTACAGGGTGATGGCTACACCTTC. Translated: CASGLVQGDGYTF.

The rearrangement joins TRBV30 to TRBJ2-2, with D tentatively TRBD2 (6 bases). There are 15 residues in the CDR3. Looked up from germline, CDR1 is GTSNPN and CDR2 is SVGIG (reference sequence). V lost 4 bases and J 5 bases, leaving 17 bases between the germline ends. The CDR3 coding sequence is TGTGCCTGGACCTTCCCGGGACTCCTGACCGGGGAGCTGTTTTTT. This codes for CAWTFPGLLTGELFF. The full variable domain, rest sourced from reference TRBV30 and TRBJ2-2, is SQTIHQWPATLVQPVGSPLSLECTVEGTSNPNLYWYRQAAGRGLQLLFYSVGIGQISSEVPQNLSASRPQDRQFILSSKKLLLSDSGFYLCAWTFPGLLTGELFFGEGSRLTVL.

The chain links TRBV9 to TRBJ2-7; D perhaps matches TRBD1 (6 bases). Trimming took off 4 bases at V and 2 bases at J, with 13 bases between the two ends. The germline CDR1 and CDR2 sequences are SGDLS and YYNGEE. This CDR3 comprises 14 residues. The CDR3, as DNA: TGTGCCAGCAGCTCTCGACAGGAGCCCTACGAGCAGTACTTC. Protein: CASSSRQEPYEQYF. The whole variable domain, remainder taken from reference TRBV9 and TRBJ2-7, is DSGVTQTPKHLITATGQRVTLRCSPRSGDLSVYWYQQSLDQGLQFLIQYYNGEERAKGNILERFSAQQFPDLHSELNLSSLELGDSALYFCASSSRQEPYEQYFGPGTRLTVT.